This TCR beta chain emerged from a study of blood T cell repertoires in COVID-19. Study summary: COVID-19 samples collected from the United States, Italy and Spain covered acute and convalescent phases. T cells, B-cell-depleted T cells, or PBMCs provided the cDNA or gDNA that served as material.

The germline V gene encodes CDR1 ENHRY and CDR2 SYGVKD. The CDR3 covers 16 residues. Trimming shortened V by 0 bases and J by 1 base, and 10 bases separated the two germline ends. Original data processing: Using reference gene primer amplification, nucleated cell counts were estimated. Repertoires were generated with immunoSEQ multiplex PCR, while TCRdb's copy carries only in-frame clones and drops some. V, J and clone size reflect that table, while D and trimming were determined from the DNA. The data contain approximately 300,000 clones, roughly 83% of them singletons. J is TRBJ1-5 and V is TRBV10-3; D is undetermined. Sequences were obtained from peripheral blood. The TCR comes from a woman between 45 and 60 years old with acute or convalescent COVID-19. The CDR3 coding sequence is TGTGCCATCAGTGAGTCGGCCTCTGTAAGCAATCAGCCCCAGCATTTT. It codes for CAISESASVSNQPQHF.